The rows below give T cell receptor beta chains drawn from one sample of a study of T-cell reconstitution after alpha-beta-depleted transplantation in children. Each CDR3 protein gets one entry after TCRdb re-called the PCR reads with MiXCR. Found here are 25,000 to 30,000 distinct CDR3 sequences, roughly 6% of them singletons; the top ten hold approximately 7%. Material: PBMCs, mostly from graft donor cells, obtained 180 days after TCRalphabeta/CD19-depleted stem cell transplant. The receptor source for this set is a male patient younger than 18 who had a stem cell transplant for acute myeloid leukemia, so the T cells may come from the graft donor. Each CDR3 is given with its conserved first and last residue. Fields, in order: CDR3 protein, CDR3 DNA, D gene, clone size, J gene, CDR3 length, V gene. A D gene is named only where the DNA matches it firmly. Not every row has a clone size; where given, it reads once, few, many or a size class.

CDR3: CASSFGQGAAGEKLFF
DNA: TGTGCCAGCAGCTTCGGACAGGGGGCAGCGGGGGAAAAACTGTTTTTT
D: TRBD1
size: .
J: TRBJ1-4
length: 16
V: TRBV11-1

CDR3: CAISDRQGTGNTIYF
DNA: TGTGCCATCAGTGACCGACAGGGGACTGGAAACACCATATATTTT
D: TRBD1
size: many
J: TRBJ1-3
length: 15
V: TRBV10-3

CDR3: CASSQGVAEQFF
DNA: TGTGCCAGCAGTCAGGGAGTTGCTGAGCAGTTCTTC
D: .
size: few
J: TRBJ2-1
length: 12
V: TRBV5-6

CDR3: CASSLSTGKKLFF
DNA: TGTGCCAGCAGCTTATCAACAGGGAAGAAACTGTTTTTT
D: .
size: many
J: TRBJ1-4
length: 13
V: TRBV7-2

CDR3: CASSLAGGGANVLTF
DNA: TGCGCCAGCAGCTTGGCGGGGGGTGGGGCCAACGTCCTGACTTTC
D: TRBD2
size: many
J: TRBJ2-6
length: 15
V: TRBV5-1

CDR3: CASSEATGGTGELFF
DNA: TGTGCCAGCAGTGAAGCGACCGGCGGCACCGGGGAGCTGTTTTTT
D: .
size: many
J: TRBJ2-2
length: 15
V: TRBV6-4

CDR3: CASSTWTGEDQPQHF
DNA: TGTGCCAGTAGTACCTGGACAGGGGAGGATCAGCCCCAGCATTTT
D: TRBD1
size: .
J: TRBJ1-5
length: 15
V: TRBV19

CDR3: CASRMVGIETQYF
DNA: TGTGCCAGCAGGATGGTAGGGATAGAGACCCAGTACTTC
D: .
size: .
J: TRBJ2-5
length: 13
V: TRBV11-2

CDR3: CASTNLGQNNEQFF
DNA: TGTGCCAGTACCAACCTCGGACAGAACAATGAGCAGTTCTTC
D: .
size: many
J: TRBJ2-1
length: 14
V: TRBV19

CDR3: CASISGTGFHEQYF
DNA: TGTGCCAGTATATCCGGGACAGGGTTCCACGAGCAGTACTTC
D: TRBD1
size: many
J: TRBJ2-7
length: 14
V: TRBV28

CDR3: CSVSPGADQPQHF
DNA: TGCAGCGTTTCCCCTGGGGCAGATCAGCCCCAGCATTTT
D: .
size: medium-sized
J: TRBJ1-5
length: 13
V: TRBV29-1

CDR3: CASSEFGGVTYNEQFF
DNA: TGTGCCAGCAGTGAATTCGGCGGGGTTACCTACAATGAGCAGTTCTTC
D: .
size: many
J: TRBJ2-1
length: 16
V: TRBV25-1

CDR3: CSVAASYEQYF
DNA: TGCAGCGTAGCAGCTTCCTACGAGCAGTACTTC
D: .
size: many
J: TRBJ2-7
length: 11
V: TRBV29-1